The sequence of this TCR beta chain was determined in a study of cytomegalovirus exposure and HLA in healthy donors. Study context: HLA-typed donors contributed about 85 million unique TCRs, which were held in an early data release.

This clone occurred once. PCR primers comprised 60 Vbeta and 13 Jbeta primers. The protocol was immunoSEQ multiplex PCR, while the TCRdb copy is restricted to in-frame clones and leaves out a portion. Here the sample spans over 110,000 clones, 73% being singletons. V gave up 4 bases and J gave up 0 bases, with 19 bases separating them. CDR1 is SGHRS and CDR2 is YFSETQ in the germline V gene. The CDR3 extends over 17 amino acids. The V gene is TRBV5-1, the J gene TRBJ1-1, with D possibly matching TRBD1 (5 bases). The sequencing sample was made of PBMCs. The source is a woman aged 35 to 49 in good health and CMV-seronegative. In DNA, the CDR3 is TGCGCCAGCAGCCCGATGGGCCAGGGAGGTTTGAACACTGAAGCTTTCTTT. It yields the protein CASSPMGQGGLNTEAFF.